A single sample is the source of the 20 T cell receptor beta chains below, sequenced in a study of vaccination and CD4 T cells after COVID-19. The antigens these receptors bind are not known. Scientists ran DNA taken from cultured CD4+ T cells through the Oncomine TCR Beta short-read assay for sequencing. TCRdb ran MiXCR on the PCR reads and lists one entry per CDR3 protein. This sample yields some 14,000 distinct CDR3 sequences, of which 65% to 80% are seen a single time; 15% to 20% belongs to the top ten. The treatment was: approximately nine-day PBMC culture with coronavirus spike peptide pools or control peptides (ViraFEST assay). Sequencing was carried out using CD4+ T cells from blood, cultured in vitro. These TCRs come from a human donor who had recovered from COVID-19.

The J gene is TRBJ2-3, the V gene TRBV27; D gene ambiguous. There are 13 residues in the CDR3. Germline V gene sequence: CDR1 MNHEY, CDR2 SMNVEV (reference sequence). Trimming left V 8 bases short and J 7 bases short, with 16 bases between. The CDR3 reads CASPRGGEYTQYF. The CDR3 DNA follows: TGTGCCAGCCCTCGCGGCGGAGAATATACGCAGTATTTT.

This clonotype was observed once. The CDR3 bases are TGTGCCTCCGACCGGGAGAGTATTTATGGCTACACCTTC. Amino acid sequence: CASDRESIYGYTF. The chain combines TRBV30 with TRBJ1-2; no clear D. The CDR3 extends over 13 amino acids. Trimming removed 7 bases from V and 5 bases from J, with 17 bases in between. Germline V gene lookup returns CDR1 GTSNPN and CDR2 SVGIG (reference sequence).

The V gene is TRBV24-1, the J gene TRBJ2-5; D gene ambiguous. Germline lookup yields CDR1 KGHDR and CDR2 SFDVKD. The CDR3 covers 17 residues. V gave up 3 bases and J gave up 0 bases, with 16 bases separating them. DNA for the CDR3: TGTGCCACCAGTGATCCAAACCGACGGGCCGACCAAGAGACCCAGTACTTC. Translated: CATSDPNRRADQETQYF.

The table lists this clonotype with a count of one. V gene TRBV12-3 or TRBV12-4 combines with J gene TRBJ1-2; D unresolved. V was pared by 6 bases and J by 8 bases, with 10 bases between. The CDR3 sequence is 11 residues long. CDR3 residues: CASSGRRGYTF. CDR3 in DNA: TGTGCCAGCAGCGGTCGAAGGGGCTACACCTTC.

The J gene is TRBJ2-5, the V gene TRBV7-2; unclear D gene. The V gene lost 2 bases and the J gene lost 4 bases, with 11 bases spanning the gap. Germline CDR1 SGHTA, CDR2 FQGNSA. The CDR3 spans 14 residues. CDR3 bases: TGTGCCAGCAGCTTATCGGGTCTTGGAGAGACCCAGTACTTC. It codes for CASSLSGLGETQYF.

The gene calls are TRBV7-2 and TRBJ1-5; D uncertain. The V end lost 4 bases, the J end lost 2 bases, and 9 bases lay between the germline ends. The CDR3 spans 14 residues. CDR1 and CDR2 (germline): SGHTA, FQGNSA. The CDR3 DNA follows: TGTGCCAGCAGCTCCCCCGCCGGCAATCAGCCCCAGCATTTT. Encoded protein: CASSSPAGNQPQHF.

The chain employs TRBV18 and TRBJ2-7; weak D call: TRBD1 (5 bases). The CDR3 covers 15 residues. Trimming left V 4 bases short and J 5 bases short, with 18 bases between. Looked up from germline, CDR1 is KGHSH and CDR2 is LQKENI. The CDR3: CASSRDSKGVDEQYF. The CDR3 nucleotides read TGTGCCAGCTCACGTGACAGTAAAGGGGTGGACGAGCAGTACTTC.

The rearrangement uses TRBV6-1 and TRBJ2-7; TRBD1 matches at 11 bases. V gave up 4 bases and J gave up 0 bases; unmatched junction bases: 5. This CDR3 contains 16 residues. Germline V lookup: CDR1 MNHNS, CDR2 SASEGT. CDR3 in DNA: TGTGCCAGCAGTGGATCGGGACAGGGGGGCTCCTACGAGCAGTACTTC. It translates to CASSGSGQGGSYEQYF.

The chain joins TRBV7-2 to TRBJ1-1; D gene unclear. The CDR3 is 14 residues long. CDR1 is SGHTA and CDR2 is FQGNSA in the germline V gene. V lost 2 bases and J lost 6, with 13 bases in between. CDR3 residues: CASSLMVVRSEAFF. The CDR3, as DNA: TGTGCCAGCAGCTTAATGGTAGTAAGATCTGAAGCTTTCTTT.

The chain combines TRBV14 with TRBJ2-7; 10 bases map to TRBD1. Germline V gene sequence: CDR1 SGHDN, CDR2 FVKESK. V shed 3 bases, J shed 0 bases, and the junction held 5 bases outside the gene matches. The CDR3 covers 16 residues. The CDR3 sequence: CASSQGQGIFSYEQYF. CDR3 coding DNA: TGTGCCAGCAGCCAGGGACAGGGGATTTTCTCCTACGAGCAGTACTTC.

The chain carries TRBV20-1 and TRBJ1-1; perhaps TRBD1 as D (5 bases). Between the trimmed V and J ends, which lost 2 bases and 2 bases, there was a span of 15 bases. Germline values: CDR1 DFQATT, CDR2 SNEGSKA (reference sequence). The CDR3 has 15 amino acids. CDR3 amino acids: CSARPSLRGNTEAFF. For the CDR3, the DNA is TGCAGTGCTAGACCAAGCCTTAGGGGCAACACTGAAGCTTTCTTT.

A few counts support this clonotype. The V call is TRBV6-1, the J call TRBJ2-5, with 10 bases that match TRBD2. The CDR3 sequence is 19 residues long. The ends lost 8 bases at V and 2 bases at J; junction bases unmatched: 20. Germline V lookup: CDR1 MNHNS, CDR2 SASEGT. DNA for the CDR3: TGTGCCAGCCGAAGGGGGGCTAGCGGGAGTTGGATGGTACAAGAGACCCAGTACTTC. Encoded protein: CASRRGASGSWMVQETQYF.

CDR3 loop: CASSHRDHFGNQPQHF. CDR3 DNA: TGTGCCAGCAGTCACAGGGATCATTTTGGCAATCAGCCCCAGCATTTT. This chain uses TRBV25-1 with TRBJ1-5; D is possibly TRBD1 (6 bases). The CDR3 has 16 amino acids. The germline V gene has CDR1 MGHDK and CDR2 SYGVNS. V was cut by 5 bases and J by 2 bases, with 16 bases left in between.

The gene calls are TRBV6-2 or TRBV6-3 and TRBJ2-5, with 10 bases lining up with TRBD2. The germline V gene has CDR1 MNHEY and CDR2 SVGEGT. Trimming took 2 bases from V and 4 from J; bases not matched to a gene: 4. CDR3 length: 15 amino acids. CDR3 residues: CASSYGLAGVETQYF. The CDR3 DNA is TGTGCCAGCAGTTACGGGCTAGCGGGAGTAGAGACCCAGTACTTC.

This clonotype was observed once. The genes are TRBV24-1 and TRBJ2-3, with 7 nucleotides matching TRBD1. V lost 9 bases to trimming and J lost 2 bases; unmatched junction nucleotides: 13. Germline lookup yields CDR1 KGHDR and CDR2 SFDVKD. CDR3 size: 16 residues. The CDR3 is CATSWSTGKTTDTQYF. The CDR3 region has the DNA TGTGCCACCTCATGGTCGACAGGGAAGACCACAGATACGCAGTATTTT.

The chain has TRBV7-2 and TRBJ2-2; the D gene is possibly TRBD2 (6 bases). Germline V gene data show CDR1 as SGHTA and CDR2 as FQGNSA. The CDR3 runs to 14 residues. The V end was cut by 6 bases, the J end by 4 bases, with 12 bases between. The CDR3 bases are TGTGCCAGCAGAAGGGACTCCAGCACCGGGGAGCTGTTTTTT. The encoded protein is CASRRDSSTGELFF.

The V and J genes are TRBV28 and TRBJ2-1; 12 positions match TRBD1. Germline V gene lookup returns CDR1 MDHEN and CDR2 SYDVKM. Trimming removed 4 bases from V and 8 bases from J; junction bases left unmatched: 9. The CDR3 runs to 16 residues. CDR3 sequence reads: CASSSAGTGGRYEQFF. CDR3 DNA: TGTGCCAGCAGTTCCGCCGGGACAGGGGGCCGGTATGAGCAGTTCTTC.

This chain uses TRBV30 with TRBJ1-2; D unclear. The CDR3 contains 13 residues. Trimming pared 2 bases from V and 4 bases from J, leaving 11 bases between. Germline V gene data show CDR1 as GTSNPN and CDR2 as SVGIG (reference sequence). CDR3 in DNA: TGTGCCTGGAGTACGGGTTATGTCTATGGCTACACCTTC. It yields the protein CAWSTGYVYGYTF.

The rearrangement links TRBV19 to TRBJ1-3, with D possibly being TRBD1 (6 bases). CDR1 is LNHDA and CDR2 is SQIVND in the germline V gene (reference sequence). V lost 3 bases and J lost 0, with 9 bases in between. This CDR3 contains 15 residues. The CDR3 bases are TGTGCCAGTAGTATCTCAGGGGACTCTGGAAACACCATATATTTT. Its translation is CASSISGDSGNTIYF.

The V call is TRBV20-1, the J call TRBJ1-6; D remains unclear. Germline V lookup: CDR1 DFQATT, CDR2 SNEGSKA (reference sequence). V shed 3 bases and J shed 6 bases, with 15 bases lying between them. The CDR3 runs to 15 residues. In DNA form, the CDR3 reads TGCAGTGCTAGCCGTGAGGGCTGGGGTAATTCACCCCTCCACTTT. Translation: CSASREGWGNSPLHF.